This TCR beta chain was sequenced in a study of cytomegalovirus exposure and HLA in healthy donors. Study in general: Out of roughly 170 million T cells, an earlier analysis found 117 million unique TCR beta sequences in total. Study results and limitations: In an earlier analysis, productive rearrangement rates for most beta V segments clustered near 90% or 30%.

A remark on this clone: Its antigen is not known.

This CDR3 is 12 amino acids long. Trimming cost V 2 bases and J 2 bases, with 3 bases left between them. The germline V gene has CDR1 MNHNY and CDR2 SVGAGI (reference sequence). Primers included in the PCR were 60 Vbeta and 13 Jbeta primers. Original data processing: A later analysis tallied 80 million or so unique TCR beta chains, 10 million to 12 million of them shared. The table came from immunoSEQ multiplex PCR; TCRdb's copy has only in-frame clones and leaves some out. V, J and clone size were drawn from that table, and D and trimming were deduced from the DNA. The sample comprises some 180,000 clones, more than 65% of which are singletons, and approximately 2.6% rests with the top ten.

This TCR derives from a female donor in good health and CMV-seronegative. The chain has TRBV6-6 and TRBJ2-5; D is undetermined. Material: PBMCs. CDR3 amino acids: CASSYPQETQYF. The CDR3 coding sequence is TGTGCCAGCAGTTACCCACAAGAGACCCAGTACTTC.